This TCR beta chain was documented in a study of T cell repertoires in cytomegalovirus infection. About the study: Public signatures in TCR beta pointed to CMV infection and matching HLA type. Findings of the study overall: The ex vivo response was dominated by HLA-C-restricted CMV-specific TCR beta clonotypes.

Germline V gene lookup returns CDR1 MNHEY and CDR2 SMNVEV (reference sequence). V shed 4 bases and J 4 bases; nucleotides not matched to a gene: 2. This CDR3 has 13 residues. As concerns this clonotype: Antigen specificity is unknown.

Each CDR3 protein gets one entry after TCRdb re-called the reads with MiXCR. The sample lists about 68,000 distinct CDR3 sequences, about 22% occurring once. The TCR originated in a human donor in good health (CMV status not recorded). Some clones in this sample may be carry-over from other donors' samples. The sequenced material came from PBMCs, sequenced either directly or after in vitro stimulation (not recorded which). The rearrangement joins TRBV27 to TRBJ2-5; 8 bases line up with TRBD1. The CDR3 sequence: CASSSRGRETQYF. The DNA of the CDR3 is TGTGCCAGCAGTTCCAGGGGGCGAGAGACCCAGTACTTC.